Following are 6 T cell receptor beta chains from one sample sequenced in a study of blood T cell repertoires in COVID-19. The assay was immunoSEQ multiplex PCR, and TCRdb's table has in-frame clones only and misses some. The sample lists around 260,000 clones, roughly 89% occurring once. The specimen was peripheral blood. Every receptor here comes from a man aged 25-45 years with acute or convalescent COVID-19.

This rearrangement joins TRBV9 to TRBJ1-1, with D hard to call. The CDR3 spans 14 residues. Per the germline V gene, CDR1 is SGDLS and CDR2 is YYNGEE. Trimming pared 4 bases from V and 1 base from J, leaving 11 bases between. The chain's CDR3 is CASSHGFPNTEAFF. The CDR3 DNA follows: TGTGCCAGCAGCCACGGGTTCCCGAACACTGAAGCTTTCTTT.

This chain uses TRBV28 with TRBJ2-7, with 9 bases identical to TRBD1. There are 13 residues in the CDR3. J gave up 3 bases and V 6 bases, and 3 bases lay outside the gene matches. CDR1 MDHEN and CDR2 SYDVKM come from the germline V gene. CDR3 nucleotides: TGTGCCAGCAGACAGGGGGCTCACTACGAGCAGTACTTC. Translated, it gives CASRQGAHYEQYF.

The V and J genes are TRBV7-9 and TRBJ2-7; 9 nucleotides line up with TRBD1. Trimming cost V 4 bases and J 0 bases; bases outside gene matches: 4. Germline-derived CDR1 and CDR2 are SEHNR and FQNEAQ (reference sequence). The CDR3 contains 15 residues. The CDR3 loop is CASSSDRGISYEQYF. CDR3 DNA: TGTGCCAGCAGCTCGGACAGGGGAATCTCCTACGAGCAGTACTTC.

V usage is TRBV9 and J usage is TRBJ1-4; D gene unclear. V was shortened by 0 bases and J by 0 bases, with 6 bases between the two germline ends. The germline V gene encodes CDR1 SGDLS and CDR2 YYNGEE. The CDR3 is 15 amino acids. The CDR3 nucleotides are TGTGCCAGCAGCGTAGATCAGACAACTAATGAAAAACTGTTTTTT. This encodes CASSVDQTTNEKLFF.

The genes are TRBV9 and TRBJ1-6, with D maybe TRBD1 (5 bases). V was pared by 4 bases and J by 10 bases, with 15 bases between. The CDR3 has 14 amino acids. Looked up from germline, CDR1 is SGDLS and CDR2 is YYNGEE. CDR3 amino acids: CASSSRQGSSPLHF. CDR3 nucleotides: TGTGCCAGCAGCTCTCGCCAGGGATCCTCACCCCTCCACTTT.

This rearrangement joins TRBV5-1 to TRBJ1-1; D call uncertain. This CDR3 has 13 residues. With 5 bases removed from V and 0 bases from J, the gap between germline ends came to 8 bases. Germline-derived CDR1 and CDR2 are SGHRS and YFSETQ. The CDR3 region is CASRKNMNTEAFF. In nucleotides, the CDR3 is TGCGCCAGCAGGAAAAACATGAACACTGAAGCTTTCTTT.